A selection of T cell receptor beta chains follows, all from one sample in a study of blood T cells in healthy people across ages. MiXCR, run by TCRdb on the 5' RACE reads, gives a single entry per CDR3 protein. The sample has 1.5 million to 2 million distinct CDR3 sequences, about 49% seen once; the top ten hold more than 2%. The sample comprised blood. The receptors come from a woman between 40 and 55 years old in good health. CDR3s include the opening cysteine and the closing phenylalanine or tryptophan. A D gene is named only where the DNA matches it firmly. A clone size is listed for some rows: how often the clone was seen (once, few, many), or a class if it is expanded.

j_call: TRBJ2-7
clone_size: .
d_call: TRBD1
v_call: TRBV20-1
cdr3_nt: TGCAGTGGAGGGGGACAGGCCTACGAGCAGTACTTC
cdr3_aa: CSGGGQAYEQYF

j_call: TRBJ2-7
clone_size: .
d_call: TRBD1
v_call: TRBV20-1
cdr3_nt: TGCAGTGCTAAAAGACCGGGACAGATTAACGAGCAGTACTTC
cdr3_aa: CSAKRPGQINEQYF

j_call: TRBJ2-7
clone_size: .
d_call: .
v_call: TRBV6-2/TRBV6-3
cdr3_nt: TGTGCCACCCAGGGACAAACCTACGAGCAGTACTTC
cdr3_aa: CATQGQTYEQYF

j_call: TRBJ2-1
clone_size: .
d_call: .
v_call: TRBV28
cdr3_nt: TGTGCCAGCAGTTTAAGCCCCCCTGGGCGGGGGCAAGAGACCCAGTTCTTC
cdr3_aa: CASSLSPPGRGQETQFF

j_call: TRBJ1-5
clone_size: few
d_call: .
v_call: TRBV12-3/TRBV12-4
cdr3_nt: TGTGCCAGCAAAAGTGGCTATCAGCCCCAGCATTTT
cdr3_aa: CASKSGYQPQHF

j_call: TRBJ2-3
clone_size: few
d_call: .
v_call: TRBV5-1
cdr3_nt: TGCGCCAGCAGCACGCTTAACAGGGACTCTACCACAGATACGCAGTATTTT
cdr3_aa: CASSTLNRDSTTDTQYF

j_call: TRBJ2-3
clone_size: .
d_call: .
v_call: TRBV4-3
cdr3_nt: TGCGCCAGCAGCCAAGAATGGCGGGGCGGAGCAGATACGCAGTATTTT
cdr3_aa: CASSQEWRGGADTQYF

j_call: TRBJ1-1
clone_size: .
d_call: TRBD1
v_call: TRBV10-3
cdr3_nt: TGTGCCATCAGTAGGACAGGGAACGCTGAAGCTTTCTTT
cdr3_aa: CAISRTGNAEAFF

j_call: TRBJ2-6
clone_size: few
d_call: .
v_call: TRBV7-8
cdr3_nt: TGTGCCAGCAGCTTAGTCGGGGAGGCGGGGGCCAACGTCCTGACTTTC
cdr3_aa: CASSLVGEAGANVLTF

j_call: TRBJ1-1
clone_size: .
d_call: .
v_call: TRBV6-5
cdr3_nt: TGTGCCAGCAGTTACTCGGGGACGGTCACTGAAGCTTTCTTT
cdr3_aa: CASSYSGTVTEAFF

j_call: TRBJ2-1
clone_size: few
d_call: TRBD1
v_call: TRBV6-2/TRBV6-3
cdr3_nt: TGTGCCAGCAGTTACTCGGGACAGTGGACCAATGAGCAGTTCTTC
cdr3_aa: CASSYSGQWTNEQFF

j_call: TRBJ2-7
clone_size: .
d_call: .
v_call: TRBV6-2/TRBV6-3
cdr3_nt: TGTGCCAGCAGTTCACAGAGATTTAAATCCTACGAGCAGTACTTC
cdr3_aa: CASSSQRFKSYEQYF

j_call: TRBJ2-7
clone_size: many
d_call: TRBD1
v_call: TRBV12-3/TRBV12-4
cdr3_nt: TGTGCCAGCAGTTCCACAGGGGATGGCGAGCAGTACTTC
cdr3_aa: CASSSTGDGEQYF

j_call: TRBJ1-1
clone_size: .
d_call: .
v_call: TRBV2
cdr3_nt: TGTGCCAGCAGTGATGGGGCCGGCGGGAACACTGAAGCTTTCTTT
cdr3_aa: CASSDGAGGNTEAFF

j_call: TRBJ2-1
clone_size: once
d_call: .
v_call: TRBV7-2
cdr3_nt: TGTGCCAGCAGCTTAGAAGCACCATCCTACAATGAGCAGTTCTTC
cdr3_aa: CASSLEAPSYNEQFF